These 10 T cell receptor beta chains were all obtained from the same sample, sequenced in a study of blood T cell repertoires in COVID-19. Produced via immunoSEQ multiplex PCR; TCRdb's table is partial and in-frame only. The data hold 210,000 or so clones, with roughly 89% observed a single time. Sequenced input: peripheral blood. The receptors were sampled from a man aged 35 to 55 with acute or convalescent COVID-19.

The rearrangement links TRBV19 to TRBJ2-5; D unclear. Looked up from germline, CDR1 is LNHDA and CDR2 is SQIVND (reference sequence). V was cut by 4 bases and J by 1 base, with 7 bases left in between. This CDR3 comprises 13 residues. The CDR3 loop is CASSTGTQETQYF. The DNA for the CDR3 is TGTGCCAGTAGTACAGGAACCCAAGAGACCCAGTACTTC.

The chain links TRBV4-2 to TRBJ1-2; 7 bases are shared with TRBD1. This CDR3 spans 13 amino acids. The germline V gene has CDR1 LGHNA and CDR2 YNFKEQ. Unmatched junction bases numbered 5, after V lost 3 bases and J lost 7 bases. CDR3 sequence (DNA): TGTGCCAGCAGCCATGACAGGGCTAGTGGCTACACCTTC. Translated: CASSHDRASGYTF.

The chain has TRBV27 and TRBJ2-1; tentative D call: TRBD2 (6 bases). V gave up 4 bases and J gave up 0 bases, with 16 bases separating them. There are 17 residues in the CDR3. Germline V gene data show CDR1 as MNHEY and CDR2 as SMNVEV (reference sequence). This chain's CDR3 is CASSSGDFWSSYNEQFF. CDR3 nucleotides: TGTGCCAGCAGTTCTGGGGACTTTTGGAGCTCCTACAATGAGCAGTTCTTC.

The chain combines TRBV10-3 with TRBJ1-1; 9 bases agree with TRBD1. Unmatched junction bases numbered 1, after V lost 5 bases and J lost 3 bases. Germline V CDR1 and CDR2: ENHRY, SYGVKD. CDR3 size: 13 residues. CDR3 sequence: CAISRTGDTEAFF. CDR3 DNA sequence: TGTGCCATCAGTCGGACAGGGGACACTGAAGCTTTCTTT.

The J gene is TRBJ2-2, the V gene TRBV11-2, with a possible D match to TRBD2 (5 bases). Germline-derived CDR1 and CDR2 are SGHAT and FQNNGV. V was trimmed by 8 bases and J by 7 bases, leaving 20 bases between them. CDR3 size: 15 residues. DNA for the CDR3: TGTGCCAGCGGACGGGGTCGGGTAAACGTCGGGGAGCTGTTTTTT. Its protein is CASGRGRVNVGELFF.

The chain is built from TRBV28 and TRBJ2-1, with 13 bases that match TRBD2. Germline trimming cut 6 bases from V and 13 bases from J; bases unmatched to any gene: 9. The germline V gene has CDR1 MDHEN and CDR2 SYDVKM. This CDR3 contains 14 residues. CDR3 in amino acids: CASRPGLAGAPQFF. In DNA, the CDR3 is TGTGCCAGCAGACCCGGACTAGCGGGGGCCCCTCAGTTCTTC.

This chain connects TRBV5-8 to TRBJ2-2, with 7 bases identical to TRBD1. The CDR3 covers 16 residues. In germline, CDR1 is SGHTS, CDR2 YDEGEE. Trimming at V came to 1 base and at J to 3 bases, leaving 6 bases not matched to a gene. CDR3 nucleotide sequence: TGTGCCAGCAGCTTGAGCCTGGGACAGCACACCGGGGAGCTGTTTTTT. The encoded protein is CASSLSLGQHTGELFF.

The chain combines TRBV7-9 with TRBJ2-3; 8 bases align to TRBD2. This CDR3 has 16 residues. Germline loops: CDR1 SEHNR, CDR2 FQNEAQ (reference sequence). V shed 3 bases and J 5 bases; nucleotides not matched to a gene: 10. The CDR3: CASSFWTGGPGDTQYF. The CDR3 DNA follows: TGTGCCAGCAGCTTTTGGACGGGGGGGCCAGGAGATACGCAGTATTTT.

The chain combines TRBV10-3 with TRBJ1-3, with no clear D. The germline V and J ends were trimmed by 0 bases and 2 bases, with 5 bases remaining between them. CDR1 is ENHRY and CDR2 is SYGVKD in the germline V gene. CDR3 length: 14 residues. The CDR3 DNA sequence: TGTGCCATCAGTGAGTCGGGCCCTGGAAACACCATATATTTT. This sequence encodes CAISESGPGNTIYF.

The chain uses TRBV19 and TRBJ2-2, with D maybe TRBD1 (5 bases). The ends were cut back, 3 bases at V and 1 base at J, with 15 bases in the middle. Per germline, CDR1 LNHDA and CDR2 SQIVND (reference sequence). This CDR3 spans 17 amino acids. The CDR3 region is CASSITPQVGNTGELFF. The CDR3 DNA follows: TGTGCCAGTAGTATTACCCCACAGGTGGGGAACACCGGGGAGCTGTTTTTT.